What follows are 14 T cell receptor beta chains derived from one specimen sequenced in a study of blood T cell repertoires in COVID-19 (dated by TCRdb to 2020 to 2021). The library relied on the immunoSEQ multiplex PCR assay. TCRdb provides this immuneACCESS table in a form limited to in-frame rearrangements. Some clones are lacking; in checked studies, under half of them reflect an unresolved V gene, and why the rest are absent is not known. For this sample the table gives 200,000 to 300,000 clones, of which 83% were detected only once. The ten biggest clones cover 5.5% of the sample. Sequencing was done on a sample of peripheral blood. Every receptor here comes from a human donor in a cohort sampled during active COVID-19.

The chain carries TRBV27 and TRBJ1-3, with D hard to call. The CDR3 loop spans 15 amino acids. The V gene's germline CDR1 is MNHEY and CDR2 SMNVEV (reference sequence). The V end was cut by 2 bases, the J end by 0 bases, with 8 bases between. The CDR3 DNA is TGTGCCAGCAGTTTAAACACGAACTCTGGAAACACCATATATTTT. It translates to CASSLNTNSGNTIYF.

The rearrangement joins TRBV24-1 to TRBJ2-3, with 7 bases aligning to TRBD1. The CDR3 is made up of 17 amino acids. CDR1 and CDR2 from the germline V gene are KGHDR and SFDVKD. The V segment lost 4 bases and the J segment 0 bases; nucleotides outside the gene matches: 9. CDR3 sequence: CATSDPAGTASTDTQYF. DNA of the CDR3: TGTGCCACCAGTGACCCTGCCGGGACAGCCAGCACAGATACGCAGTATTTT.

The chain employs TRBV19 and TRBJ2-2; the match to TRBD2 covers 8 bases. Germline V CDR1 and CDR2: LNHDA, SQIVND (reference sequence). V lost 5 bases, J lost 5 bases, and 10 bases stayed unmatched. The CDR3 runs to 16 residues. CDR3 bases: TGTGCCAGTAGTCCGGGGAGCGGGGGCTTTACCGGGGAGCTGTTTTTT. It is translated as CASSPGSGGFTGELFF. Together with reference TRBV19 and TRBJ2-2, the CDR3 gives the full variable domain: DGGITQSPKYLFRKEGQNVTLSCEQNLNHDAMYWYRQDPGQGLRLIYYSQIVNDFQKGDIAEGYSVSREKKESFPLTVTSAQKNPTAFYLCASSPGSGGFTGELFFGEGSRLTVL.

V and J are TRBV4-2 and TRBJ1-2, with D tentatively TRBD1 (5 bases). With 1 base removed from V and 2 bases from J, the gap between germline ends came to 8 bases. This CDR3 comprises 14 residues. Germline V gene lookup returns CDR1 LGHNA and CDR2 YNFKEQ. DNA for the CDR3: TGTGCCAGCAGCCAAGGGGAGGGGAACTATGGCTACACCTTC. Translation: CASSQGEGNYGYTF.

The chain uses TRBV12-5 and TRBJ1-3, with 8 positions matching TRBD1. Trimming took 5 bases from V and 4 from J; bases not matched to a gene: 4. Germline V gene sequence: CDR1 LGHNT, CDR2 FRNRAP. The CDR3 sequence is 14 residues long. CDR3 coding DNA: TGTGCTAGTGGTATTCGGACAGGGGGAAACACCATATATTTT. Protein: CASGIRTGGNTIYF. Based on the CDR3 plus reference TRBV12-5 and TRBJ1-3, the full variable domain is DARVTQTPRHKVTEMGQEVTMRCQPILGHNTVFWYRQTMMQGLELLAYFRNRAPLDDSGMPKDRFSAEMPDATLATLKIQPSEPRDSAVYFCASGIRTGGNTIYFGEGSWLTVV.

The chain recombines TRBV5-1 with TRBJ1-3, with D tentatively TRBD1 (5 bases). The CDR3 has 15 amino acids. With 4 bases removed from V and 4 bases from J, the gap between germline ends came to 15 bases. CDR1 and CDR2 (germline): SGHRS, YFSETQ. In DNA form, the CDR3 reads TGCGCCAGCAGCAATTCCCAGGGATCCGGAAACACCATATATTTT. Encoded protein: CASSNSQGSGNTIYF.

This sequence joins TRBV7-9 and TRBJ1-1, with D perhaps TRBD1 (6 bases). CDR1 is SEHNR, CDR2 FQNEAQ, per germline (reference sequence). CDR3 length equals 14 residues. Deletions cut 4 bases from V and 1 base from J, with 10 bases between. The CDR3 sequence: CASSSSDRNTEAFF. CDR3 sequence (DNA): TGTGCCAGCAGCTCGTCGGACAGGAACACTGAAGCTTTCTTT.

This clone was detected a few times. The J gene is TRBJ1-2, the V gene TRBV28; D gene uncertain. CDR1 is MDHEN and CDR2 is SYDVKM in the germline V gene. CDR3 size: 14 residues. V was trimmed by 2 bases and J by 1 base, leaving 8 bases between them. The CDR3 bases are TGTGCCAGCAGTTTACCGACAATTAACTATGGCTACACCTTC. Its protein is CASSLPTINYGYTF.

The rearrangement uses TRBV28 and TRBJ1-4; 7 positions agree with TRBD1. Germline CDR1 MDHEN, CDR2 SYDVKM. CDR3 length equals 16 residues. Trimming cost V 3 bases and J 0 bases; bases outside gene matches: 4. CDR3 bases: TGTGCCAGCAGTTTCCGGCAGGGGGCAACTAATGAAAAACTGTTTTTT. It codes for CASSFRQGATNEKLFF.

The genes are TRBV18 and TRBJ1-1; no clear D. V dropped 6 bases and J dropped 1 base, with 9 bases sitting between them. The CDR3 has 13 residues. Germline V lookup: CDR1 KGHSH, CDR2 LQKENI. CDR3 sequence: CASSQDTNTEAFF. The CDR3 nucleotides read TGTGCCAGCTCCCAAGACACGAACACTGAAGCTTTCTTT. Based on the CDR3 plus reference TRBV18 and TRBJ1-1, the full variable domain is NAGVMQNPRHLVRRRGQEARLRCSPMKGHSHVYWYRQLPEEGLKFMVYLQKENIIDESGMPKERFSAEFPKEGPSILRIQQVVRGDSAAYFCASSQDTNTEAFFGQGTRLTVV.

The rearrangement uses TRBV3-1 (or the pseudogene TRBV3-2) and TRBJ2-3, with 7 bases lining up with TRBD2. Trimming at V came to 0 bases and at J to 1 base, leaving 4 bases not matched to a gene. The CDR3 is 16 residues long. Germline V gene lookup returns CDR1 LGHDT and CDR2 YNNKEL (reference sequence). This chain's CDR3 is CASSQELGGGTDTQYF. The CDR3 nucleotides are TGTGCCAGCAGCCAAGAATTGGGGGGGGGCACAGATACGCAGTATTTT.

V usage is TRBV15 and J usage is TRBJ1-5; no definite D call. V was cut by 3 bases and J by 0 bases, with 9 bases left in between. There are 15 residues in the CDR3. Germline-derived CDR1 and CDR2 are LNHNV and YYDKDF (reference sequence). The CDR3 here is CATSSDVHSNQPQHF. The DNA of the CDR3 is TGTGCCACCAGCAGCGATGTACATAGCAATCAGCCCCAGCATTTT.

The chain has TRBV15 and TRBJ2-1; possibly TRBD1 for D (6 bases). The CDR3 covers 16 residues. Germline-derived CDR1 and CDR2 are LNHNV and YYDKDF (reference sequence). Trimming took 1 base from V and 8 from J, leaving 18 bases between them. In nucleotides, the CDR3 is TGTGCCACCAGCAGAGGAGACAACAGGGTAATACATGAGCAGTTCTTC. Its protein is CATSRGDNRVIHEQFF. The whole variable domain, remainder taken from reference TRBV15 and TRBJ2-1, is DAMVIQNPRYQVTQFGKPVTLSCSQTLNHNVMYWYQQKSSQAPKLLFHYYDKDFNNEADTPDNFQSRRPNTSFCFLDIRSPGLGDTAMYLCATSRGDNRVIHEQFFGPGTRLTVL.

The gene calls are TRBV25-1 and TRBJ1-6, with D perhaps matching TRBD1 (6 bases). V was shortened by 6 bases and J by 11 bases, with 20 bases between the two germline ends. The CDR3 consists of 15 residues. Germline V gene lookup returns CDR1 MGHDK and CDR2 SYGVNS. The CDR3 region has the DNA TGTGCCAGCAGCATTTCAGGACAGCCTATTACACCCCTCCACTTT. Translating gives CASSISGQPITPLHF.